The present T cell receptor beta chain was sequenced within a study of blood T cell repertoires in COVID-19. The CDR3 contains 14 residues. V was clipped by 1 base and J by 2 bases; unmatched bases: 4. Germline V gives CDR1 GTSNPN, CDR2 SVGIG (reference sequence). The repertoire was sequenced with immunoSEQ multiplex PCR; TCRdb's copy has only in-frame clones and lacks some. The sample yields around 240,000 clones, roughly nine tenths seen once. The chain joins TRBV30 to TRBJ2-7; 8 nucleotides line up with TRBD1. The material sequenced was PBMCs or T cells enriched from blood (not recorded which). This sequence originates from a human donor in a cohort exposed to, infected with or recovered from COVID-19 (not recorded which). The donor label of this sample is uncertain. CDR3 protein: CAWSAQTGAYEQYF. DNA for the CDR3: TGTGCCTGGAGTGCTCAGACAGGGGCCTACGAGCAGTACTTC.